This TCR beta chain stems from a study of glioma-infiltrating T cells after dendritic cell vaccination. This CDR3 has 14 residues. Trimming took 7 bases from V and 5 from J; bases not matched to a gene: 7. Germline CDR1 MNHNS, CDR2 SASEGT. Amplification used 60 V beta primers and 13 J beta primers. Clones were sequenced by immunoSEQ multiplex PCR, and TCRdb holds only the in-frame ones, with some missing. Among tens of thousands of clones listed, roughly four fifths were seen once. This clone was seen only once. The gene calls are TRBV6-1 and TRBJ1-1, with 10 bases aligning to TRBD1. The material was blood, obtained before dendritic cell vaccination. This clonotype originated in a human donor with glioblastoma. CDR3 coding DNA: TGTGCCAGCAAAAAGGACAGGGGGAGAACTGAAGCTTTCTTT. Translated: CASKKDRGRTEAFF.